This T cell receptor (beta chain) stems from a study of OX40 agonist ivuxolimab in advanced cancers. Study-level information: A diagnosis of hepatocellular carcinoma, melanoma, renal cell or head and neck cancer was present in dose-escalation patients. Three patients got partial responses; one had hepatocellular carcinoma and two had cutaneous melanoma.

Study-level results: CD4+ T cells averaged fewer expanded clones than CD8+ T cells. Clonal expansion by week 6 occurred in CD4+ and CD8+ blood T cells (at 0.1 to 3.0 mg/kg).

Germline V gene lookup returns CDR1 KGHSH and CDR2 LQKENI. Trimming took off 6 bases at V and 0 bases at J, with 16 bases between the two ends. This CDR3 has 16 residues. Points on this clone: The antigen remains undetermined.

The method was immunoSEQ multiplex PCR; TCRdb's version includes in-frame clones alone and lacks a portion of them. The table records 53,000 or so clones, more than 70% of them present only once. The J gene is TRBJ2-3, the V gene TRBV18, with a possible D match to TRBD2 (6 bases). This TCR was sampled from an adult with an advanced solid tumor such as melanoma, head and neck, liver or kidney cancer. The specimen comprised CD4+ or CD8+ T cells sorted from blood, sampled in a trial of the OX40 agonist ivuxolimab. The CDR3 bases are TGTGCCAGCTCGACATTAGCGGAGGCAAGCACAGATACGCAGTATTTT. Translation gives CASSTLAEASTDTQYF. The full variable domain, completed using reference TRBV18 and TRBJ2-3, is NAGVMQNPRHLVRRRGQEARLRCSPMKGHSHVYWYRQLPEEGLKFMVYLQKENIIDESGMPKERFSAEFPKEGPSILRIQQVVRGDSAAYFCASSTLAEASTDTQYFGPGTRLTVL.